This T cell receptor (beta chain) was recorded in a study of blood T cell repertoires in COVID-19. Study-wide background: Acute and convalescent COVID-19 specimens originated in the United States, Italy and Spain. The analysed material was cDNA or gDNA that came from T cells, B-cell-depleted T cells, or PBMCs.

Per the original data handling: Reference gene primer amplification gave estimated nucleated cell counts. The repertoire was sequenced with immunoSEQ multiplex PCR; TCRdb's copy has only in-frame clones and lacks some. Clone size and the V and J calls come from that table; the DNA yielded D and trimming. Of around 250,000 clones detected, about 83% appear once; the ten largest clones hold about 2%. CDR3 length equals 15 residues. V dropped 2 bases and J dropped 6; count of bases not matched to a gene: 4. CDR1 is MGHDK, CDR2 SYGVNS, per germline. Sequencing input: peripheral blood. V gene TRBV25-1 combines with J gene TRBJ2-3, with TRBD2 identical over 11 bases. The receptor was derived from a man aged 25-40 years who had recovered from COVID-19. CDR3 sequence: CASSENSGGADTQYF. CDR3 coding DNA: TGTGCCAGCAGTGAAAATAGCGGGGGGGCGGATACGCAGTATTTT.